This is a list of T cell receptor beta chains from one sample in a study of beta chain features in type 1 diabetes. Assay used: immunoSEQ multiplex PCR; TCRdb lists only in-frame clones, some missing. The sample lists about 130,000 clones; about a tenth were seen once. Sequenced material: central memory CD4+ T cells from blood. All receptors derive from a man between 18 and 35 years old in good health. Each CDR3 is given with its conserved first and last residue. The D gene is left open where the match is weak. Not every row has a clone size; where given, it reads once, few, many or a size class.

d_gene: .; j_gene: TRBJ1-2; v_gene: TRBV4-1; abundance: many; CDR3aa: CASSQGTDYGYTF; CDR3nt: TGCGCCAGCAGCCAAGGAACGGACTATGGCTACACCTTC
d_gene: .; j_gene: TRBJ2-7; v_gene: TRBV7-2; abundance: .; CDR3aa: CASSSPGGGSEQYF; CDR3nt: TGTGCCAGCAGCTCCCCAGGGGGCGGGAGCGAGCAGTACTTC
d_gene: TRBD1; j_gene: TRBJ2-7; v_gene: TRBV6-5; abundance: .; CDR3aa: CASGYRGLTYEQYF; CDR3nt: TGTGCCAGCGGTTACAGGGGGCTTACCTACGAGCAGTACTTC
d_gene: .; j_gene: TRBJ2-6; v_gene: TRBV7-7; abundance: few; CDR3aa: CASGGSGANVLTF; CDR3nt: TGTGCCAGCGGAGGGTCTGGGGCCAACGTCCTGACTTTC
d_gene: TRBD1; j_gene: TRBJ2-7; v_gene: TRBV27; abundance: .; CDR3aa: CASSLGLGGSHEQYF; CDR3nt: TGTGCCAGCAGTTTAGGTTTAGGGGGCTCCCACGAGCAGTACTTC
d_gene: TRBD1; j_gene: TRBJ1-2; v_gene: TRBV28; abundance: .; CDR3aa: CASSSLGQGASGYTF; CDR3nt: TGTGCCAGCAGTTCCCTCGGACAGGGGGCTAGTGGCTACACCTTC
d_gene: TRBD1; j_gene: TRBJ1-2; v_gene: TRBV5-4; abundance: .; CDR3aa: CASGQGQGAEGYTF; CDR3nt: TGTGCCAGCGGACAGGGACAGGGGGCGGAGGGCTACACCTTC
d_gene: TRBD1; j_gene: TRBJ1-2; v_gene: TRBV6-5; abundance: .; CDR3aa: CASRPTGWDYGYTF; CDR3nt: TGTGCCAGCAGACCGACAGGGTGGGACTATGGCTACACCTTC
d_gene: .; j_gene: TRBJ2-3; v_gene: TRBV7-9; abundance: .; CDR3aa: CASSPLGAGDTQYF; CDR3nt: TGTGCCAGCAGCCCCCTGGGGGCTGGTGATACGCAGTATTTT
d_gene: TRBD2; j_gene: TRBJ2-3; v_gene: TRBV7-8; abundance: few; CDR3aa: CASSFWSSGGTDTQYF; CDR3nt: TGTGCCAGCAGCTTCTGGTCTAGCGGGGGCACAGATACGCAGTATTTT
d_gene: .; j_gene: TRBJ1-5; v_gene: TRBV7-9; abundance: many; CDR3aa: CASSFGQSNQPQHF; CDR3nt: TGTGCCAGCAGCTTCGGACAGAGCAATCAGCCCCAGCATTTT
d_gene: TRBD1; j_gene: TRBJ1-2; v_gene: TRBV5-1; abundance: few; CDR3aa: CASSLIDRGDGYTF; CDR3nt: TGCGCCAGCAGCTTGATCGACAGGGGGGATGGCTACACCTTC
d_gene: TRBD2; j_gene: TRBJ2-5; v_gene: TRBV28; abundance: many; CDR3aa: CASTLAGGPKTQYF; CDR3nt: TGTGCCAGCACCCTAGCGGGGGGGCCGAAGACCCAGTACTTC
d_gene: TRBD1; j_gene: TRBJ1-4; v_gene: TRBV30; abundance: few; CDR3aa: CAWVGTDNEKLFF; CDR3nt: TGTGCCTGGGTGGGGACAGACAATGAAAAACTGTTTTTT
d_gene: TRBD2; j_gene: TRBJ2-5; v_gene: TRBV14; abundance: .; CDR3aa: CASSQTSGGFSGTQYF; CDR3nt: TGTGCCAGCAGCCAAACTAGCGGGGGGTTCTCTGGGACCCAGTACTTC
d_gene: TRBD2; j_gene: TRBJ2-3; v_gene: TRBV27; abundance: .; CDR3aa: CASSLSGGADTQYF; CDR3nt: TGTGCCAGCAGCCTCAGCGGGGGGGCAGATACGCAGTATTTT
d_gene: .; j_gene: TRBJ2-7; v_gene: TRBV30; abundance: few; CDR3aa: CAGMGGPEQYF; CDR3nt: TGTGCCGGAATGGGGGGTCCCGAGCAGTACTTC
d_gene: TRBD2; j_gene: TRBJ2-3; v_gene: TRBV4-1; abundance: few; CDR3aa: CASSQDVASGALTDTQYF; CDR3nt: TGCGCCAGCAGCCAAGATGTGGCTAGCGGGGCCCTCACAGATACGCAGTATTTT
d_gene: .; j_gene: TRBJ2-5; v_gene: TRBV2; abundance: few; CDR3aa: CASSRGLQTQYF; CDR3nt: TGTGCCAGCAGCCGTGGACTGCAGACCCAGTACTTC
d_gene: TRBD1; j_gene: TRBJ1-1; v_gene: TRBV2; abundance: .; CDR3aa: CASSRGPEAFF; CDR3nt: TGTGCCAGCAGCAGGGGGCCTGAAGCTTTCTTT
d_gene: .; j_gene: TRBJ2-2; v_gene: TRBV18; abundance: .; CDR3aa: CASSPGRGPGELFF; CDR3nt: TGTGCCAGCTCACCCGGTCGGGGTCCCGGGGAGCTGTTTTTT
d_gene: .; j_gene: TRBJ2-3; v_gene: TRBV20-1; abundance: few; CDR3aa: CSAMAADTQYF; CDR3nt: TGCAGTGCTATGGCGGCAGATACGCAGTATTTT
d_gene: .; j_gene: TRBJ1-5; v_gene: TRBV6-1; abundance: .; CDR3aa: CASSYLGPQHF; CDR3nt: TGTGCCAGCAGTTACCTAGGGCCCCAGCATTTT
d_gene: .; j_gene: TRBJ1-5; v_gene: TRBV11-2; abundance: few; CDR3aa: CASSFSEGQPQHF; CDR3nt: TGTGCCAGCAGCTTCAGTGAGGGTCAGCCCCAGCATTTT
d_gene: .; j_gene: TRBJ1-3; v_gene: TRBV10-3; abundance: few; CDR3aa: CAIRSDQVGNTIYF; CDR3nt: TGTGCCATCAGGAGTGATCAGGTCGGAAACACCATATATTTT
d_gene: .; j_gene: TRBJ2-1; v_gene: TRBV7-9; abundance: few; CDR3aa: CASSLGQWGGDNEQFF; CDR3nt: TGTGCCAGCAGCTTGGGGCAGTGGGGGGGCGACAATGAGCAGTTCTTC
d_gene: .; j_gene: TRBJ2-7; v_gene: TRBV18; abundance: few; CDR3aa: CASSPPQAGIINEQYF; CDR3nt: TGTGCCAGCTCACCACCGCAGGCAGGGATAATCAACGAGCAGTACTTC
d_gene: TRBD2; j_gene: TRBJ2-3; v_gene: TRBV10-3; abundance: .; CDR3aa: CAISTTSGGPDTQYF; CDR3nt: TGTGCCATCAGCACGACTAGCGGGGGGCCAGATACGCAGTATTTT
d_gene: .; j_gene: TRBJ1-2; v_gene: TRBV14; abundance: .; CDR3aa: CASSQEQFYGYTF; CDR3nt: TGTGCCAGCAGCCAAGAACAGTTCTATGGCTACACCTTC
d_gene: .; j_gene: TRBJ2-3; v_gene: TRBV19; abundance: few; CDR3aa: CASTSMGGQLNTQYF; CDR3nt: TGTGCCAGTACCTCTATGGGGGGACAGCTCAATACGCAGTATTTT
d_gene: TRBD1; j_gene: TRBJ1-2; v_gene: TRBV30; abundance: few; CDR3aa: CAWSVQGITVYGYTF; CDR3nt: TGTGCCTGGAGTGTACAGGGGATTACAGTCTATGGCTACACCTTC
d_gene: .; j_gene: TRBJ1-3; v_gene: TRBV11-2; abundance: .; CDR3aa: CASSFPGGAGNTIYF; CDR3nt: TGTGCCAGCAGCTTCCCGGGTGGTGCAGGAAACACCATATATTTT
d_gene: TRBD2; j_gene: TRBJ2-1; v_gene: TRBV5-1; abundance: .; CDR3aa: CASSFALADYNEQFF; CDR3nt: TGCGCCAGCAGCTTTGCGCTAGCGGACTACAATGAGCAGTTCTTC
d_gene: .; j_gene: TRBJ2-1; v_gene: TRBV7-2; abundance: few; CDR3aa: CASSLFAGGIGVEQFF; CDR3nt: TGTGCCAGCAGCTTATTCGCCGGGGGAATCGGCGTTGAGCAGTTCTTC
d_gene: TRBD1; j_gene: TRBJ1-2; v_gene: TRBV5-4; abundance: few; CDR3aa: CASSTRDRVDGYTF; CDR3nt: TGTGCCAGCAGCACCCGGGACAGGGTCGATGGCTACACCTTC
d_gene: TRBD1; j_gene: TRBJ1-6; v_gene: TRBV6-1; abundance: .; CDR3aa: CASVQGVSPLHF; CDR3nt: TGTGCCAGTGTACAGGGGGTGTCACCCCTCCACTTT
d_gene: .; j_gene: TRBJ2-4; v_gene: TRBV7-9; abundance: many; CDR3aa: CASSFGGNIQYF; CDR3nt: TGTGCCAGCAGCTTCGGGGGTAACATTCAGTACTTC
d_gene: .; j_gene: TRBJ1-3; v_gene: TRBV4-2; abundance: few; CDR3aa: CASSQDNTGLSGNTIYF; CDR3nt: TGTGCCAGCAGCCAAGATAATACAGGGCTCTCTGGAAACACCATATATTTT
d_gene: TRBD1; j_gene: TRBJ2-7; v_gene: TRBV7-9; abundance: .; CDR3aa: CASSPGTGVSYEQYF; CDR3nt: TGTGCCAGCAGTCCCGGGACAGGGGTCTCCTACGAGCAGTACTTC
d_gene: .; j_gene: TRBJ2-1; v_gene: TRBV19; abundance: .; CDR3aa: CASTIQGSYNEQFF; CDR3nt: TGTGCCAGTACAATCCAGGGATCCTACAATGAGCAGTTCTTC
d_gene: TRBD1; j_gene: TRBJ2-3; v_gene: TRBV5-1; abundance: .; CDR3aa: CASSQGTVNGAQYF; CDR3nt: TGCGCCAGCAGCCAAGGGACAGTCAATGGTGCGCAGTATTTT
d_gene: .; j_gene: TRBJ1-1; v_gene: TRBV27; abundance: few; CDR3aa: CASSQGYTEAFF; CDR3nt: TGTGCCAGCAGTCAGGGTTACACTGAAGCTTTCTTT
d_gene: .; j_gene: TRBJ2-2; v_gene: TRBV5-4; abundance: few; CDR3aa: CASSQSTSLAGELFF; CDR3nt: TGTGCCAGCAGCCAAAGTACTAGTTTGGCCGGGGAGCTGTTTTTT